Listed here are 6 T cell receptor beta chains from one sample, sequenced in a study of CD8 T cells in Susac syndrome. Random hexamers primed reverse transcription of about 0.45 to 1 ug RNA. MiXCR, applied by TCRdb to the immunoSEQ multiplex PCR reads, yields one record per CDR3 protein. The sample yields under 350,000 distinct CDR3 sequences, around 90% seen once. The specimen was CD4+ T cells from PBMCs. The receptors derive from a human donor with multiple sclerosis.

The genes are TRBV7-2 and TRBJ2-3; 9 nucleotides align to TRBD2. The CDR3 spans 15 residues. Losses at the gene ends were 7 bases for V and 2 bases for J; bases not matched to a gene: 7. CDR1 and CDR2 from the germline V gene are SGHTA and FQGNSA. The CDR3 DNA follows: TGTGCCAGCACCCTTAGCGGGAGCTTCACAGATACGCAGTATTTT. As protein: CASTLSGSFTDTQYF.

Turning to this clonotype: Germline and junction disagree at one end, which may indicate a read error. The chain joins TRBV30 to TRBJ2-7; 7 nucleotides align to TRBD1. CDR3 length: 15 residues. Germline V lookup: CDR1 GTSNPN, CDR2 SVGIG (reference sequence). Here the CDR3 reads CAWSVTGTESYGQYF. CDR3 nucleotide sequence: TGTGCCTGGAGTGTAACCGGGACAGAATCCTACGGGCAGTACTTC.

The count of this clonotype is one. The chain combines TRBV7-9 with TRBJ2-1; a weak D match, TRBD1 (5 bases). The CDR3 consists of 12 residues. Deletions cut 4 bases from V and 10 bases from J, with 11 bases between. CDR1 is SEHNR and CDR2 is FQNEAQ in the germline V gene (reference sequence). The CDR3 reads CASSWGMGEQFF. CDR3 DNA: TGTGCCAGCAGCTGGGGCATGGGGGAGCAGTTCTTC.

CDR3 DNA: TGTGCCAGCAGCTTAGCGCACTCTAGCAGCGAGCAGTACTTC. This encodes CASSLAHSSSEQYF. The chain links TRBV7-2 to TRBJ2-7; D perhaps matches TRBD2 (5 bases). V shed 0 bases and J shed 6 bases, with 12 bases lying between them. Germline loops: CDR1 SGHTA, CDR2 FQGNSA. This CDR3 contains 14 residues.

The chain has TRBV19 and TRBJ1-5; maybe TRBD1 (5 bases). This CDR3 is 13 amino acids long. Germline assignment: CDR1 LNHDA and CDR2 SQIVND (reference sequence). DNA of the CDR3: TGTGCGTCGGTCGGGGGAGTCAATCAGCCCCAGCATTTT. Translation gives CASVGGVNQPQHF.

The V call is TRBV19, the J call TRBJ2-6; a weak D match, TRBD1 (5 bases). Germline V lookup: CDR1 LNHDA, CDR2 SQIVND (reference sequence). The V gene lost 7 bases and the J gene lost 2 bases, with 9 bases spanning the gap. The CDR3 is 14 amino acids. CDR3 DNA: TGTGCCAGTATGGAACAGGCTGGGGCCAACGTCCTGACTTTC. It yields the protein CASMEQAGANVLTF.